The entry below gives a single T cell receptor (beta chain) sequence along with its context. This sample stems from a study of blood T cell repertoires in COVID-19. The CDR3 totals 16 residues. The germline CDR1 and CDR2 sequences are MRHNA and SNTAGT. Trimming took 2 bases from V and 0 from J, leaving 11 bases between them. Recruits, aged roughly 18 to 100 years, lived in 20 to 30 US areas. Each participant's cohort was designated according to participant-reported clinical history. Sequenced by immunoSEQ multiplex PCR; TCRdb stores in-frame clones only, minus some. The sample includes hundreds of thousands of clones, roughly 90% of them seen just once.

The chain uses TRBV6-4 and TRBJ2-1, with D maybe TRBD1 (5 bases). The sequenced sample consisted of PBMCs or T cells enriched from blood (not recorded which). The origin of this receptor is a woman aged 18 to 35 with acute COVID-19. In DNA, the CDR3 is TGTGCCAGCAGTGACCAACAGGAGAGCTCCTACAATGAGCAGTTCTTC. Amino acid sequence: CASSDQQESSYNEQFF.